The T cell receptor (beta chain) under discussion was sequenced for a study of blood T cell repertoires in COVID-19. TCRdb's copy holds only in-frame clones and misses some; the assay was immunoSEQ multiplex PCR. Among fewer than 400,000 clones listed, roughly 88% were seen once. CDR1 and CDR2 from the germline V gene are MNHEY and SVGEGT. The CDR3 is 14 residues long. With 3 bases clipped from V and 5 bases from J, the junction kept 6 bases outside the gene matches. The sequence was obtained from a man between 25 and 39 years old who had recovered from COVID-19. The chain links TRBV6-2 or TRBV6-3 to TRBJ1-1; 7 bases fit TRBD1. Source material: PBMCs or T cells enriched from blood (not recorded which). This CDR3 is CASSYRGPFTEAFF. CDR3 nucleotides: TGTGCCAGCAGTTATAGGGGGCCCTTTACTGAAGCTTTCTTT.